A single sample is the source of the 23 T cell receptor beta chains below, sequenced in a study of OX40 agonist ivuxolimab in advanced cancers. Assay: immunoSEQ multiplex PCR; the TCRdb copy retains only in-frame clones and omits some. Here the sample spans approximately 74,000 clones, around 86% being singletons. Source: CD4+ or CD8+ T cells sorted from blood, taken in a trial of the OX40 agonist ivuxolimab. The source is an adult with an advanced solid tumor such as melanoma, head and neck, liver or kidney cancer.

This rearrangement joins TRBV4-3 to TRBJ2-7; 9 bases match TRBD1. The CDR3 is 16 amino acids. Germline CDR1 is LGHNA and CDR2 is YSLEER. V lost 1 base and J lost 2; bases outside the gene matches: 6. The CDR3: CASSQGRTGAPYEQYF. CDR3 nucleotides: TGCGCCAGCAGCCAAGGCAGGACAGGGGCGCCCTACGAGCAGTACTTC.

This rearrangement joins TRBV6-6 to TRBJ1-1, with D possibly being TRBD1 (5 bases). Between the trimmed V and J ends, which lost 5 bases and 1 base, there was a span of 14 bases. Germline lookup yields CDR1 MNHNY and CDR2 SVGAGI (reference sequence). The CDR3 covers 15 residues. CDR3 loop: CASSPRMGTNTEAFF. In nucleotides, the CDR3 is TGTGCCAGCAGTCCTCGGATGGGGACGAACACTGAAGCTTTCTTT.

This clone was counted between two and nine times. V gene TRBV19 combines with J gene TRBJ1-5; D is undetermined. The V end lost 3 bases, the J end lost 9 bases, and 6 bases lay between the germline ends. Germline V gives CDR1 LNHDA, CDR2 SQIVND (reference sequence). The CDR3 consists of 11 residues. The CDR3 reads CASSMSGPQHF. The CDR3 DNA follows: TGTGCCAGTAGTATGTCTGGGCCCCAGCATTTT.

V usage is TRBV15 and J usage is TRBJ2-7; tentatively, D is TRBD1 (5 bases). CDR1 and CDR2 from the germline V gene are LNHNV and YYDKDF (reference sequence). V lost 3 bases to trimming and J lost 4 bases, with 10 bases between them. This CDR3 has 13 amino acids. The CDR3 spells CATSSRQNYEQYF. The CDR3 nucleotides are TGTGCCACCAGCAGCCGACAGAATTACGAGCAGTACTTC.

Only a few counts were recorded for this clone. The J gene is TRBJ2-5, the V gene TRBV30, with 7 bases fitting TRBD1. Germline loops: CDR1 GTSNPN, CDR2 SVGIG (reference sequence). This CDR3 is 15 amino acids long. With 3 bases clipped from V and 0 bases from J, the junction kept 7 bases outside the gene matches. The CDR3 DNA sequence: TGTGCCTGGAGACCCGGGACAGAGTACCAAGAGACCCAGTACTTC. The encoded protein is CAWRPGTEYQETQYF.

The chain couples TRBV7-9 to TRBJ2-6; D is uncertain. The CDR3 contains 15 residues. Trimming pared 0 bases from V and 0 bases from J, leaving 3 bases between. Germline CDR1 SEHNR, CDR2 FQNEAQ (reference sequence). CDR3: CASSLAFSGANVLTF. The CDR3 nucleotides read TGTGCCAGCAGCTTAGCGTTCTCTGGGGCCAACGTCCTGACTTTC.

The chain employs TRBV27 and TRBJ2-7; TRBD1 might be the D (6 bases). Trimming pared 3 bases from V and 6 bases from J, leaving 15 bases between. Germline V gene sequence: CDR1 MNHEY, CDR2 SMNVEV (reference sequence). The CDR3 loop spans 14 amino acids. CDR3 residues: CASSFDRNYGEQYF. The CDR3 DNA follows: TGTGCCAGCAGTTTCGACAGGAATTACGGCGAGCAGTACTTC.

This chain connects TRBV28 to TRBJ2-7; tentatively, D is TRBD1 (8 bases). The V end lost 6 bases, the J end lost 7 bases, and 19 bases lay between the germline ends. The CDR3 covers 14 residues. The germline V gene encodes CDR1 MDHEN and CDR2 SYDVKM. Here the CDR3 DNA reads TGTGCCAGCAGCCTAAACGGACAGGGAGGGGAGCAGTACTTC. Translation: CASSLNGQGGEQYF.

This chain joins TRBV18 and TRBJ1-1; 8 bases fit TRBD1. Trimming removed 4 bases from V and 3 bases from J; junction bases left unmatched: 7. Per the germline V gene, CDR1 is KGHSH and CDR2 is LQKENI. CDR3 size: 15 residues. The CDR3 region is CASSRGQAGDTEAFF. DNA of the CDR3: TGTGCCAGCTCACGGGGACAGGCAGGGGACACTGAAGCTTTCTTT. Supplemented by reference TRBV18 and TRBJ1-1, the full variable domain reads NAGVMQNPRHLVRRRGQEARLRCSPMKGHSHVYWYRQLPEEGLKFMVYLQKENIIDESGMPKERFSAEFPKEGPSILRIQQVVRGDSAAYFCASSRGQAGDTEAFFGQGTRLTVV.

This chain connects TRBV18 to TRBJ1-1; D uncertain. Germline V gene sequence: CDR1 KGHSH, CDR2 LQKENI. The CDR3 sequence is 14 residues long. The V end lost 4 bases, the J end lost 1 base, and 10 bases lay between the germline ends. CDR3 bases: TGTGCCAGCTCACAGGGATCCCAGAACACTGAAGCTTTCTTT. Its protein is CASSQGSQNTEAFF. Supplemented by reference TRBV18 and TRBJ1-1, the full variable domain reads NAGVMQNPRHLVRRRGQEARLRCSPMKGHSHVYWYRQLPEEGLKFMVYLQKENIIDESGMPKERFSAEFPKEGPSILRIQQVVRGDSAAYFCASSQGSQNTEAFFGQGTRLTVV.

The gene calls are TRBV28 and TRBJ1-5, with D hard to call. The germline V and J ends were trimmed by 2 bases and 4 bases, with 18 bases remaining between them. Germline values: CDR1 MDHEN, CDR2 SYDVKM. The CDR3 has 17 amino acids. The CDR3 here is CASSLGGRASKNQPQHF. CDR3 DNA: TGTGCCAGCAGTTTAGGCGGACGGGCGAGTAAGAATCAGCCCCAGCATTTT. The full variable domain, completed using reference TRBV28 and TRBJ1-5, is DVKVTQSSRYLVKRTGEKVFLECVQDMDHENMFWYRQDPGLGLRLIYFSYDVKMKEKGDIPEGYSVSREKKERFSLILESASTNQTSMYLCASSLGGRASKNQPQHFGDGTRLSIL.

This rearrangement joins TRBV27 to TRBJ2-3; the D gene is possibly TRBD1 (5 bases). The CDR3 totals 15 residues. The V and J ends lost 8 bases and 3 bases respectively, with 18 bases between them. Germline CDR1 and CDR2: MNHEY and SMNVEV (reference sequence). CDR3 residues: CASQTAGPLTDTQYF. The CDR3 region has the DNA TGTGCCAGCCAAACGGCAGGGCCGTTAACAGATACGCAGTATTTT.

The chain is built from TRBV7-6 and TRBJ2-1; TRBD1 matches at 7 bases. The CDR3 spans 13 residues. The ends lost 1 base at V and 8 bases at J; junction bases unmatched: 2. CDR1 is SGHVS, CDR2 FNYEAQ, per germline. CDR3 residues: CASSLDRGDEQFF. The CDR3 nucleotides are TGTGCCAGCAGCTTAGACAGGGGCGATGAGCAGTTCTTC.

The chain links TRBV27 to TRBJ2-1, with 9 bases matching TRBD2. This CDR3 is built from 16 residues. The germline CDR1 and CDR2 sequences are MNHEY and SMNVEV (reference sequence). V was clipped by 5 bases and J by 2 bases; unmatched bases: 7. In DNA form, the CDR3 reads TGTGCCAGCAGTGCCCGGACTAGCGTAGCCTACAATGAGCAGTTCTTC. This gives the protein CASSARTSVAYNEQFF.

The rearrangement joins TRBV6-5 to TRBJ2-2, with D perhaps TRBD2 (6 bases). CDR1 and CDR2 from the germline V gene are MNHEY and SVGAGI. Trimming removed 7 bases at V and 4 bases at J, with 13 bases between. The CDR3 totals 14 residues. In DNA, the CDR3 is TGTGCCAGCACCCCTGCCGGGGGCACCGGGGAGCTGTTTTTT. It is translated as CASTPAGGTGELFF.

The V and J genes are TRBV28 and TRBJ1-4; 7 positions agree with TRBD1. After removal of 5 bases from V and 5 bases from J, the junction contained 14 bases not matched to a gene. Germline CDR1 reads MDHEN; CDR2 reads SYDVKM. The CDR3 consists of 17 residues. The CDR3 sequence: CASSRPTRQGGNEKLFF. The DNA of the CDR3 is TGTGCCAGCAGTCGCCCCACCCGACAGGGCGGCAATGAAAAACTGTTTTTT.

The rearrangement links TRBV30 to TRBJ2-7; 11 bases are a match to TRBD2. The CDR3 is 14 residues long. The germline V gene has CDR1 GTSNPN and CDR2 SVGIG (reference sequence). The V and J ends lost 4 bases and 7 bases, in that order; junction bases with no gene match: 9. CDR3 nucleotide sequence: TGTGCCTGGAACCTAGCGGGAGGAAGAGAGGAGCAGTACTTC. Encoded protein: CAWNLAGGREEQYF.

The genes are TRBV27 and TRBJ2-6; D is uncertain. The CDR3 is 15 residues long. Trimming took off 4 bases at V and 4 bases at J, with 11 bases between the two ends. CDR1 MNHEY and CDR2 SMNVEV come from the germline V gene (reference sequence). The CDR3 DNA is TGTGCCAGCAGTTATGGCCCGCTAGGGGCCAACGTCCTGACTTTC. Its protein product is CASSYGPLGANVLTF. Full variable domain (outside the CDR3, taken from reference TRBV27 and TRBJ2-6): EAQVTQNPRYLITVTGKKLTVTCSQNMNHEYMSWYRQDPGLGLRQIYYSMNVEVTDKGDVPEGYKVSRKEKRNFPLILESPSPNQTSLYFCASSYGPLGANVLTFGAGSRLTVL.

This clone showed up just a few times. This chain joins TRBV7-9 and TRBJ1-1; D gene unclear. The germline V gene encodes CDR1 SEHNR and CDR2 FQNEAQ (reference sequence). This CDR3 is built from 13 residues. Trimming took off 1 base at V and 2 bases at J, with 5 bases between the two ends. The CDR3 spells CASSLVGNTEAFF. The DNA for the CDR3 is TGTGCCAGCAGCTTAGTCGGAAACACTGAAGCTTTCTTT.

The table lists this clone with a count of one. This chain links TRBV30 with TRBJ1-4, with TRBD1 identical over 11 bases. Germline CDR1 is GTSNPN and CDR2 is SVGIG (reference sequence). The CDR3 loop spans 17 amino acids. Trimming at V came to 0 bases and at J to 5 bases, leaving 8 bases not matched to a gene. CDR3 protein: CAWSVRDRGFGNEKLFF. Written as DNA, the CDR3 is TGTGCCTGGAGTGTTCGGGACAGGGGGTTCGGGAATGAAAAACTGTTTTTT. Combining the CDR3 with reference TRBV30 and TRBJ1-4 gives the whole variable domain SQTIHQWPATLVQPVGSPLSLECTVEGTSNPNLYWYRQAAGRGLQLLFYSVGIGQISSEVPQNLSASRPQDRQFILSSKKLLLSDSGFYLCAWSVRDRGFGNEKLFFGSGTQLSVL.

V gene TRBV19 combines with J gene TRBJ1-5; D perhaps matches TRBD1 (5 bases). V was shortened by 1 base and J by 3 bases, with 13 bases between the two germline ends. This CDR3 contains 16 residues. Germline V CDR1 and CDR2: LNHDA, SQIVND (reference sequence). CDR3 bases: TGTGCCAGTAGTATAGTCCAGGGCGCGCTCAATCAGCCCCAGCATTTT. As protein: CASSIVQGALNQPQHF.

The chain joins TRBV12-5 to TRBJ2-3; TRBD1 agrees at 8 bases. The germline gives CDR1 LGHNT, CDR2 FRNRAP. Losses at the gene ends were 2 bases for V and 6 bases for J; bases not matched to a gene: 4. The CDR3 runs 14 residues. CDR3 protein: CASGLQGAGDTQYF. In DNA, the CDR3 is TGTGCTAGTGGTTTGCAGGGGGCCGGGGATACGCAGTATTTT.

V gene TRBV4-1 combines with J gene TRBJ2-3; 8 nucleotides line up with TRBD2. The CDR3 extends over 15 amino acids. The germline V gene has CDR1 MGHRA and CDR2 YSYEKL. After removal of 4 bases from V and 6 bases from J, the junction contained 9 bases not matched to a gene. CDR3 in DNA: TGCGCCAGCAGCCCCACTAGCGGAACGTACGATACGCAGTATTTT. It translates to CASSPTSGTYDTQYF.